This entry is about one T cell receptor (beta chain). The people who gave samples were healthy Caucasians from Russia, aged roughly 6 to 90. The data were taken from a study of blood T cells in healthy people across ages. For the second PCR, which ran for roughly 7 to 11 cycles, a sample-barcoded 5' primer and a J-beta primer mix were used. TCRdb itself ran the 5' RACE reads through MiXCR, one entry per CDR3 protein. Of around 780,000 distinct CDR3 sequences in the sample, around 24% are singletons; the top ten hold around 3%. The data were also submitted as part of a second study, on T cells of mothers and their children. As that study records: A primer called M1S, used in the second PCR, added sample barcodes and 2-4 random nucleotides. Mother-child pairs who were related displayed a slightly higher overlap than unrelated pairs, a difference that was non-significant.

What was sequenced was blood. This sequence originates from a boy aged 5-17 years in good health.

CDR3 loop: CATSRDSGTYNEQFF. The CDR3 DNA reads TGTGCCACCAGCAGAGATTCCGGCACCTACAATGAGCAGTTCTTC. This chain connects TRBV15 to TRBJ2-1; D uncertain. V lost 0 bases, J lost 2 bases, and 8 bases lay in between. The germline V gene encodes CDR1 LNHNV and CDR2 YYDKDF (reference sequence). CDR3 length: 15 amino acids.